Following are 18 T cell receptor beta chains from one sample sequenced in a study of blood T cell repertoires in COVID-19. Generated by immunoSEQ multiplex PCR, the TCRdb table keeps only in-frame clones and is missing some. The sample has tens of thousands of clones, around 80% seen once. Sequenced: peripheral blood. Every receptor here comes from a human donor in a cohort sampled during active COVID-19.

The chain has TRBV24-1 and TRBJ2-3; D gene ambiguous. Germline V gene data show CDR1 as KGHDR and CDR2 as SFDVKD. The ends were cut back, 4 bases at V and 2 bases at J, with 15 bases in the middle. This CDR3 comprises 16 residues. The CDR3 sequence: CATSESREDTTDTQYF. The CDR3 coding sequence is TGTGCCACCAGTGAATCACGCGAAGACACCACAGATACGCAGTATTTT.

The chain recombines TRBV7-9 with TRBJ2-7; perhaps TRBD2 as D (6 bases). This CDR3 has 19 amino acids. From germline, CDR1 is SEHNR and CDR2 FQNEAQ (reference sequence). V shed 5 bases and J shed 2 bases, with 28 bases lying between them. The CDR3, as DNA: TGTGCCAGCAGCCCCCAGCAGGCGCTTAGCGGCCTTTTTCCCTACGAGCAGTACTTC. Its translation is CASSPQQALSGLFPYEQYF.

This rearrangement joins TRBV7-6 to TRBJ1-1, with D unresolved. V was trimmed by 3 bases and J by 5 bases, leaving 10 bases between them. The length of the CDR3 is 13 residues. Per germline, CDR1 SGHVS and CDR2 FNYEAQ. As DNA, the CDR3 is TGTGCCAGCAGCTTTCGCCCGGGGACTGAAGCTTTCTTT. It encodes CASSFRPGTEAFF. Combining the CDR3 with reference TRBV7-6 and TRBJ1-1 gives the whole variable domain GAGVSQSPRYKVTKRGQDVALRCDPISGHVSLYWYRQALGQGPEFLTYFNYEAQQDKSGLPNDRFSAERPEGSISTLTIQRTEQRDSAMYRCASSFRPGTEAFFGQGTRLTVV.

The J gene is TRBJ1-2, the V gene TRBV6-4; TRBD1 agrees at 8 bases. Germline CDR1 reads MRHNA; CDR2 reads SNTAGT. V shed 5 bases and J 6 bases; nucleotides not matched to a gene: 8. CDR3 size: 14 residues. CDR3 in amino acids: CASSLDRGGNGYTF. The CDR3 DNA sequence: TGTGCCAGCAGTCTCGACAGGGGAGGTAATGGCTACACCTTC.

The V and J genes are TRBV23-1 and TRBJ2-3, with D maybe TRBD1 (5 bases). TRBV23-1 is an ORF, with its function uncertain. Trimming left V 4 bases short and J 4 bases short, with 24 bases between. CDR3 length: 18 amino acids. The CDR3 DNA is TGCGCCAGCAGTCCCCCTACACACCGGCTAGTCAGGGCAGATACGCAGTATTTT. Its protein product is CASSPPTHRLVRADTQYF.

The J gene is TRBJ2-2, the V gene TRBV6-5; D ambiguous. The V end was cut by 6 bases, the J end by 9 bases, with 14 bases between. Germline-derived CDR1 and CDR2 are MNHEY and SVGAGI. This CDR3 has 13 amino acids. The CDR3 DNA follows: TGTGCCAGCAGCTCGACCCAGGCCCGGGAGCTGTTTTTT. Protein: CASSSTQARELFF.

This chain uses TRBV27 with TRBJ2-5; D is perhaps TRBD2 (7 bases). V lost 5 bases to trimming and J lost 5 bases, with 21 bases between them. Germline V gene sequence: CDR1 MNHEY, CDR2 SMNVEV (reference sequence). CDR3 length: 16 residues. CDR3 region: CASSRGSLGGRETQYF. The CDR3 nucleotides read TGTGCCAGCAGTCGAGGGTCCCTCGGGGGGCGGGAGACCCAGTACTTC.

The J gene is TRBJ2-7, the V gene TRBV11-1, with a possible D match to TRBD1 (6 bases). Trimming removed 5 bases from V and 1 base from J, with 12 bases in between. There are 14 residues in the CDR3. The germline CDR1 and CDR2 sequences are SGHAT and FQDESV (reference sequence). CDR3 in DNA: TGTGCCAGCAGCATATCTACAGGGTCCTACGAGCAGTACTTC. Amino acids: CASSISTGSYEQYF.

The chain is built from TRBV28 and TRBJ1-4, with TRBD1 as a possible D gene (5 bases). V was pared by 9 bases and J by 4 bases, with 9 bases between. Germline assignment: CDR1 MDHEN and CDR2 SYDVKM. The CDR3 is 12 residues long. CDR3 DNA: TGTGCCAGTAAGACAGTTAATGAAAAACTGTTTTTT. It translates to CASKTVNEKLFF.

This chain connects TRBV30 to TRBJ1-4; D unresolved. Trimming removed 2 bases at V and 6 bases at J, with 22 bases between. Germline CDR1 reads GTSNPN; CDR2 reads SVGIG (reference sequence). The CDR3 consists of 17 residues. In DNA form, the CDR3 reads TGTGCCTGGAGTTTACCGACCGAGGGATCCTTTGATGAAAAACTGTTTTTT. This translates into CAWSLPTEGSFDEKLFF.

The genes are TRBV11-3 and TRBJ1-1, with a tentative D call TRBD1 (6 bases). Trimming took 5 bases from V and 5 from J, leaving 9 bases between them. CDR3 length: 12 residues. The germline V gene has CDR1 SGHNT and CDR2 YENEEA. The CDR3 sequence: CASSTRGTEAFF. DNA for the CDR3: TGTGCCAGCAGCACCAGGGGAACTGAAGCTTTCTTT. Supplemented by reference TRBV11-3 and TRBJ1-1, the full variable domain reads EAGVVQSPRYKIIEKKQPVAFWCNPISGHNTLYWYLQNLGQGPELLIRYENEEAVDDSQLPKDRFSAERLKGVDSTLKIQPAELGDSAVYLCASSTRGTEAFFGQGTRLTVV.

This clone was seen just once. The chain employs TRBV7-2 and TRBJ2-1; 7 nucleotides line up with TRBD2. V lost 7 bases and J lost 4; bases outside the gene matches: 10. Germline CDR1 is SGHTA and CDR2 is FQGNSA. This CDR3 has 15 amino acids. CDR3: CASIPQGGRYNEQFF. The CDR3 region has the DNA TGTGCCAGCATCCCTCAGGGAGGGAGATACAATGAGCAGTTCTTC.

About this clone: Its ends do not fully match the called genes, so a read error is possible. The CDR3 sequence is CASNQEGGFRMFF. CDR3 bases: TGTGCCAGCAACCAAGAAGGGGGTTTTAGAATGTTTTTT. The chain is built from TRBV4-2 and TRBJ1-4; a weak D match, TRBD1 (6 bases). This CDR3 spans 13 amino acids. Germline assignment: CDR1 LGHNA and CDR2 YNFKEQ.

A few counts support this clone. For the CDR3, the DNA is TGTGCCATCAGTGAGCCGACCAGGACAGGGGGCTGGGAGACCCAGTACTTC. It encodes CAISEPTRTGGWETQYF. The rearrangement links TRBV10-3 to TRBJ2-5; 11 bases are shared with TRBD1. The CDR3 has 17 amino acids. V shed 2 bases, J shed 5 bases, and the junction held 10 bases outside the gene matches. Germline V gene data show CDR1 as ENHRY and CDR2 as SYGVKD.

This clone was counted once. V and J are TRBV6-2 or TRBV6-3 and TRBJ1-1, with D tentatively TRBD1 (6 bases). The CDR3 extends over 13 amino acids. The V and J ends lost 2 bases and 7 bases respectively, with 11 bases between them. Germline-derived CDR1 and CDR2 are MNHEY and SVGEGT. The DNA for the CDR3 is TGTGCCAGCAGTTACGGGGGGGCGAGTGAAGCTTTCTTT. Its translation: CASSYGGASEAFF.

The J gene is TRBJ2-5, the V gene TRBV5-1; 13 nucleotides match TRBD2. The V segment lost 4 bases and the J segment 4 bases; nucleotides outside the gene matches: 7. This CDR3 is 16 amino acids long. Germline assignment: CDR1 SGHRS and CDR2 YFSETQ. In nucleotides, the CDR3 is TGCGCCAGCAGCCCGCGGACTAGCGGGAGAGCAGAGACCCAGTACTTC. This gives the protein CASSPRTSGRAETQYF.

The chain carries TRBV5-1 and TRBJ1-4, with TRBD1 as a possible D gene (5 bases). This CDR3 contains 13 residues. Germline V gene lookup returns CDR1 SGHRS and CDR2 YFSETQ. The V gene lost 7 bases and the J gene lost 5 bases, with 12 bases spanning the gap. The CDR3, as DNA: TGCGCCAGCTCCAGGCAGGGAAATGAAAAACTGTTTTTT. This translates into CASSRQGNEKLFF.

The chain is built from TRBV3-1 (or the pseudogene TRBV3-2) and TRBJ1-1, with 8 bases that match TRBD1. Germline V gene sequence: CDR1 LGHDT, CDR2 YNNKEL (reference sequence). The CDR3 is 14 amino acids. V lost 6 bases and J lost 2; bases outside the gene matches: 5. CDR3 DNA sequence: TGTGCCAGCAGACCAGGGGGCACAAACACTGAAGCTTTCTTT. This gives the protein CASRPGGTNTEAFF.